These 16 T cell receptor beta chains were all obtained from the same sample, sequenced in a study of blood T cell repertoires in COVID-19. Sequenced by immunoSEQ multiplex PCR; TCRdb stores in-frame clones only, minus some. Of more than 250,000 clones listed, approximately 82% are singletons. The sample was PBMCs or T cells enriched from blood (not recorded which). The origin of the receptors is a man aged 40-49 years who had been exposed to COVID-19.

The chain employs TRBV19 and TRBJ2-7, with no clear D. CDR3 length equals 14 residues. Trimming left V 6 bases short and J 3 bases short, with 15 bases between. In germline, CDR1 is LNHDA, CDR2 SQIVND (reference sequence). The CDR3 region is CASSHLPSGYEQYF. The CDR3, as DNA: TGTGCCAGTAGCCATCTACCCTCGGGCTACGAGCAGTACTTC.

This CDR3 reads CASSLGREDKNIQYF. In DNA, the CDR3 is TGTGCCAGCAGCTTGGGTAGGGAGGACAAAAACATTCAGTACTTC. This chain uses TRBV5-4 with TRBJ2-4; tentatively, D is TRBD2 (6 bases). The germline V gene has CDR1 SGHNT and CDR2 YYREEE (reference sequence). The CDR3 is 15 residues long. Between the trimmed V and J ends, which lost 0 bases and 3 bases, there was a span of 10 bases.

In this sample, this clone turned up many times. This chain links TRBV20-1 with TRBJ1-3; D call uncertain. With 3 bases removed from V and 6 bases from J, the gap between germline ends came to 15 bases. The CDR3 length is 14 residues. CDR1 and CDR2 from the germline V gene are DFQATT and SNEGSKA (reference sequence). The CDR3 DNA reads TGCAGTGCTAGTCCGGGAGGGAGCAAAAACACCATATATTTT. It encodes CSASPGGSKNTIYF.

The rearrangement uses TRBV7-8 and TRBJ2-7; TRBD2 might be the D (6 bases). Looked up from germline, CDR1 is SGHVS and CDR2 is FQNEAQ. This CDR3 has 15 residues. The V end lost 6 bases, the J end lost 0 bases, and 15 bases lay between the germline ends. The CDR3 coding sequence is TGTGCCAGCAGTAAATTAGCGGAGGGCTCCTACGAGCAGTACTTC. Its translation: CASSKLAEGSYEQYF.

J is TRBJ2-7 and V is TRBV27; D is unclear. Trimming left V 5 bases short and J 4 bases short, with 18 bases between. The CDR3 consists of 15 residues. Germline loops: CDR1 MNHEY, CDR2 SMNVEV (reference sequence). CDR3 sequence: CASSARPGLMYEQYF. The CDR3 region has the DNA TGTGCCAGCAGTGCGCGTCCCGGGTTGATGTACGAGCAGTACTTC.

The rearrangement uses TRBV19 and TRBJ2-1, with TRBD2 matching 9 bases. The germline gives CDR1 LNHDA, CDR2 SQIVND (reference sequence). This CDR3 comprises 14 residues. Trimming removed 9 bases from V and 10 bases from J; junction bases left unmatched: 13. CDR3 sequence: CASHSGLAVGEQFF. Written as DNA, the CDR3 is TGTGCCAGCCATTCGGGACTAGCTGTGGGAGAGCAGTTCTTC.

This chain links TRBV6-5 with TRBJ2-7; D call uncertain. Looked up from germline, CDR1 is MNHEY and CDR2 is SVGAGI. With 8 bases removed from V and 1 base from J, the gap between germline ends came to 15 bases. This CDR3 is 14 amino acids long. In DNA form, the CDR3 reads TGTGCCAGCTTAAAGAGTCTCGGGTCCTACGAGCAGTACTTC. Translated: CASLKSLGSYEQYF.

The chain carries TRBV11-1 and TRBJ2-3, with D perhaps matching TRBD2 (6 bases). The CDR3 is 15 residues long. Germline-derived CDR1 and CDR2 are SGHAT and FQDESV (reference sequence). V shed 6 bases and J shed 0 bases, with 13 bases lying between them. The CDR3 bases are TGTGCCAGCAGACCTGGGACTCGCAGCACAGATACGCAGTATTTT. Translating gives CASRPGTRSTDTQYF.

This chain joins TRBV15 and TRBJ2-5; TRBD2 aligns across 7 bases. J lost 1 base, V lost 6 bases, and 2 bases had no gene match. Germline CDR1 LNHNV, CDR2 YYDKDF (reference sequence). The CDR3 totals 13 residues. In nucleotides, the CDR3 is TGTGCCACCAGTAAGCGGGGCCAAGAGACCCAGTACTTC. Residues: CATSKRGQETQYF.

CDR3 residues: CASSLGLTGYTF. The DNA of the CDR3 is TGTGCCAGCAGCTTGGGGCTTACCGGCTACACCTTC. The chain joins TRBV5-8 to TRBJ1-2; D remains unclear. CDR3 length: 12 residues. V gave up 0 bases and J gave up 8 bases, with 8 bases separating them. Germline lookup yields CDR1 SGHTS and CDR2 YDEGEE.

The gene calls are TRBV27 and TRBJ2-2; D possibly corresponds to TRBD2 (5 bases). CDR1 is MNHEY and CDR2 is SMNVEV in the germline V gene (reference sequence). The CDR3 extends over 16 amino acids. V lost 6 bases to trimming and J lost 8 bases, with 22 bases between them. CDR3 sequence reads: CASRPHRSGAVGELFF. Written as DNA, the CDR3 is TGTGCCAGCAGGCCCCACCGGAGCGGAGCCGTAGGGGAGCTGTTTTTT.

This chain joins TRBV9 and TRBJ2-6; 9 positions agree with TRBD1. V was pared by 4 bases and J by 3 bases, with 17 bases of the junction left unmatched. The CDR3 length is 20 residues. Germline lookup yields CDR1 SGDLS and CDR2 YYNGEE. CDR3 sequence: CASSPGPGTGLYGGANVLTF. In DNA, the CDR3 is TGTGCCAGCAGCCCCGGCCCCGGGACAGGGTTATACGGTGGGGCCAACGTCCTGACTTTC. Full variable domain (missing parts from reference TRBV9 and TRBJ2-6): DSGVTQTPKHLITATGQRVTLRCSPRSGDLSVYWYQQSLDQGLQFLIQYYNGEERAKGNILERFSAQQFPDLHSELNLSSLELGDSALYFCASSPGPGTGLYGGANVLTFGAGSRLTVL.

The V gene is TRBV18, the J gene TRBJ2-1, with a tentative D call TRBD1 (5 bases). The CDR3 is 16 residues long. From germline, CDR1 is KGHSH and CDR2 LQKENI. Trimming removed 4 bases at V and 2 bases at J, with 15 bases between. The CDR3 DNA sequence: TGTGCCAGCTCACACGACGCAGGGCACCCCTACAATGAGCAGTTCTTC. Its protein is CASSHDAGHPYNEQFF.

The chain uses TRBV30 and TRBJ1-2; 11 bases line up with TRBD1. J was trimmed by 4 bases and V by 3 bases; bases with no gene match: 16. This CDR3 spans 18 amino acids. Germline loops: CDR1 GTSNPN, CDR2 SVGIG (reference sequence). CDR3: CAWRDTPGQGVLVYGYTF. CDR3 coding DNA: TGTGCCTGGAGGGATACTCCGGGACAGGGGGTTTTGGTCTATGGCTACACCTTC.

This sequence joins TRBV3-1 (or the pseudogene TRBV3-2) and TRBJ2-5, with 14 bases aligning to TRBD2. This CDR3 has 16 amino acids. Germline lookup yields CDR1 LGHDT and CDR2 YNNKEL (reference sequence). V was clipped by 3 bases and J by 4 bases; unmatched bases: 4. DNA of the CDR3: TGTGCCAGCAGCCAGGGCGGGACTAGCGGGAGAGAGACCCAGTACTTC. It yields the protein CASSQGGTSGRETQYF.

The rearrangement uses TRBV7-3 and TRBJ2-2; 11 nucleotides agree with TRBD1. The V gene's germline CDR1 is SGHTA and CDR2 FQGTGA. V shed 4 bases and J 7 bases; nucleotides not matched to a gene: 8. There are 16 residues in the CDR3. CDR3 coding DNA: TGTGCCAGCAGCTCCGCGCGGACAGGGGGCGGCGGGGAGCTGTTTTTT. This sequence encodes CASSSARTGGGGELFF.